This is a list of T cell receptor beta chains from one sample in a study of long-term antiretroviral therapy in people with HIV. Profiling relied on immunoSEQ multiplex PCR, and the TCRdb table lists in-frame clones only, not all of them. The sample lists about 16,000 clones; around nine tenths were seen once. The starting material was unsorted PBMCs, obtained more than 2.2 years before starting antiretroviral therapy. Source of these receptors: a woman under 40 with HIV. Both conserved end residues are trimmed from each CDR3. Clone size is given for some rows only: seen once, a few or many times, or a class if the clone is expanded.

TRBV10-3	NA	TRBJ1-2	AISEQTAGYT
TRBV19	NA	TRBJ1-2	ASSSQHLRTDYGYT
TRBV7-8	once	TRBJ2-7	ASSLRDYSYEQY
TRBV6-5	NA	TRBJ1-2	ASSYSGGGGSYGYT
TRBV11-3	NA	TRBJ2-2	ASSLGAGPTGELF
TRBV7-6	NA	TRBJ2-3	ASSNGATDTQY
TRBV2	NA	TRBJ2-7	ASRSKQGFSYEQY
TRBV5-5	few	TRBJ2-7	ASSFMGGGSYEQY
TRBV2	once	TRBJ1-4	ASTHNEEFGEKLF
TRBV5-5	NA	TRBJ1-2	ASSLVAVSGGYT
TRBV14	NA	TRBJ2-7	ASSQEGWGEPYEQY
TRBV5-1	NA	TRBJ1-2	ASSSPLGQATNYGYT
TRBV9	NA	TRBJ2-5	ASSVELMETQY
TRBV6-5	few	TRBJ1-2	ASSSQTGTGSYGYT
TRBV27	NA	TRBJ1-4	ASSLKFDRVREKLF
TRBV7-9	few	TRBJ1-2	ASSSHRDRGYGYT
TRBV5-1	NA	TRBJ1-2	ASSVDGDGYT
TRBV7-2	once	TRBJ2-3	ASSKRTSGGAHTQY
TRBV19	NA	TRBJ1-1	ASSLGTVGTEAF